Shown below are 27 T cell receptor beta chains from a single sample sequenced in a study of spatial heterogeneity in lung cancer. TCRdb re-derived calls from the 5' RACE reads in MiXCR, one entry per CDR3 protein. Among fewer than 60,000 distinct CDR3 sequences listed, 6% to 8.5% were seen once. Time point reported: blood at routine non-recurrence follow-up after resection. Researchers sequenced whole RNA taken from tumor, nontumor lung or frozen PBMC without sorting. The sequences come from PBMCs, collected at follow-up. All receptors derive from a female donor with early-stage non-small cell lung cancer.

This clonotype was counted many times. The chain has TRBV7-2 and TRBJ2-3; TRBD2 matches at 10 bases. V was pared by 10 bases and J by 4 bases, with 2 bases of the junction left unmatched. The CDR3 consists of 12 residues. Germline V CDR1 and CDR2: SGHTA, FQGNSA. The CDR3 region is CAIGLAADTQYF. CDR3 nucleotide sequence: TGTGCCATAGGACTAGCGGCAGATACGCAGTATTTT.

This clonotype was counted a few times. The chain is built from TRBV12-3 or TRBV12-4 and TRBJ2-3; 7 nucleotides line up with TRBD2. V lost 7 bases to trimming and J lost 2 bases; unmatched junction nucleotides: 6. This CDR3 spans 14 amino acids. CDR3 amino acids: CASTPSGATDTQYF. The CDR3 DNA follows: TGTGCCAGCACCCCGAGCGGGGCCACAGATACGCAGTATTTT.

This clonotype has at least ten counts. This sequence joins TRBV7-2 and TRBJ2-7, with D unresolved. The CDR3 has 13 residues. Germline lookup yields CDR1 SGHTA and CDR2 FQGNSA. Trimming took 5 bases from V and 6 from J, leaving 14 bases between them. The CDR3 nucleotides read TGTGCCAGCAGCCCCACCGACGGTGTCGAGCAGTACTTC. Its translation: CASSPTDGVEQYF.

This clonotype was observed many times. The chain uses TRBV29-1 and TRBJ2-7; perhaps TRBD2 as D (6 bases). Between the trimmed V and J ends, which lost 0 bases and 9 bases, there was a span of 21 bases. Germline assignment: CDR1 SQVTM and CDR2 ANQGSEA. The CDR3 has 15 residues. CDR3 amino acids: CSVEDWSGGVPGQYF. The CDR3 DNA reads TGCAGCGTTGAAGATTGGAGTGGAGGGGTCCCTGGGCAGTACTTC.

This clonotype occurred many times. This chain links TRBV18 with TRBJ2-1; no clear D. The CDR3 sequence is 14 residues long. Germline assignment: CDR1 KGHSH and CDR2 LQKENI. The ends were cut back, 3 bases at V and 4 bases at J, with 10 bases in the middle. CDR3 nucleotides: TGTGCCAGCTCACCGCAGTCCGGTTACAATGAGCAGTTCTTC. This sequence encodes CASSPQSGYNEQFF.

On this clonotype: A much larger clone differs from this one at a single base, so this may be a read error. The chain combines TRBV5-1 with TRBJ2-2, with D perhaps being TRBD1 or TRBD2 (5 bases each). This CDR3 contains 14 residues. CDR1 SGHRS and CDR2 YFSETQ come from the germline V gene. For the CDR3, the DNA is TGCGCCAGCAGCGGGGGAGTCACAGCCGGGGAGCTGCTTTTT. Amino acid sequence: CASSGGVTAGELLF. Together with reference TRBV5-1 and TRBJ2-2, the CDR3 gives the full variable domain: KAGVTQTPRYLIKTRGQQVTLSCSPISGHRSVSWYQQTPGQGLQFLFEYFSETQRNKGNFPGRFSGRQFSNSRSEMNVSTLELGDSALYLCASSGGVTAGELLFGEGSRLTVL.

This clonotype was counted many times. The gene calls are TRBV20-1 and TRBJ1-5; no clear D gene. Germline V lookup: CDR1 DFQATT, CDR2 SNEGSKA (reference sequence). This CDR3 has 11 residues. V lost 3 bases to trimming and J lost 2 bases, with 2 bases between them. This CDR3 is CSARGNQPQHF. Here the CDR3 DNA reads TGCAGTGCTAGGGGCAATCAGCCCCAGCATTTT.

Many counts were recorded for this clonotype. The chain employs TRBV7-2 and TRBJ2-3; 13 positions agree with TRBD2. Germline CDR1 reads SGHTA; CDR2 reads FQGNSA. J lost 2 bases, V lost 4 bases, and 3 bases had no gene match. The CDR3 extends over 16 amino acids. The CDR3 spells CASSYTSGGATDTQYF. For the CDR3, the DNA is TGTGCCAGCAGCTACACTAGCGGGGGGGCCACAGATACGCAGTATTTT.

There are a few counts of this clonotype. The chain uses TRBV7-9 and TRBJ1-1, with 7 positions matching TRBD1. CDR1 and CDR2 (germline): SEHNR, FQNEAQ (reference sequence). The CDR3 length is 13 residues. With V trimmed by 5 bases and J by 10 bases, 10 bases remained unmatched. DNA of the CDR3: TGTGCCAGCAGCCAGGACAGGCAGAATGGAGCTTTCTTT. Protein sequence: CASSQDRQNGAFF. The full variable domain, with the rest looked up from reference TRBV7-9 and TRBJ1-1, is DTGVSQNPRHKITKRGQNVTFRCDPISEHNRLYWYRQTLGQGPEFLTYFQNEAQLEKSRLLSDRFSAERPKGSFSTLEIQRTEQGDSAMYLCASSQDRQNGAFFGQGTRLTVV.

This clonotype occurred many times. The chain carries TRBV5-1 and TRBJ2-1; D might be TRBD1 or TRBD2, each matching 5 bases. This CDR3 is 13 amino acids long. Germline V gene data show CDR1 as SGHRS and CDR2 as YFSETQ. Deletions cut 4 bases from V and 7 bases from J, with 12 bases between. The CDR3 DNA is TGCGCCAGCAGCATAGGGACGAGGAATGAGCAGTTCTTC. Translated: CASSIGTRNEQFF.

There are many counts of this clonotype. This chain links TRBV6-2 or TRBV6-3 with TRBJ1-1; D uncertain. Germline V gives CDR1 MNHEY, CDR2 SVGEGT. There are 15 residues in the CDR3. The V gene lost 7 bases and the J gene lost 1 base, with 16 bases spanning the gap. Written as DNA, the CDR3 is TGTGCCAGCAATGGAAACGGGCAGGCGAACACTGAAGCTTTCTTT. Protein sequence: CASNGNGQANTEAFF.

This clonotype has ten or more counts. The chain joins TRBV12-3 or TRBV12-4 to TRBJ1-1, with a possible D match to TRBD1 (6 bases). CDR3 size: 14 residues. With 6 bases removed from V and 5 bases from J, the gap between germline ends came to 16 bases. In DNA, the CDR3 is TGTGCCAGCAGAGCCGGGGGGGGCCCGACTGAAGCTTTCTTT. Protein product: CASRAGGGPTEAFF.

V is TRBV7-9 and J is TRBJ2-5; 7 nucleotides align to TRBD2. Germline V gene lookup returns CDR1 SEHNR and CDR2 FQNEAQ (reference sequence). This CDR3 comprises 18 residues. J gave up 1 base and V 5 bases, and 16 bases lay outside the gene matches. The CDR3 DNA reads as TGTGCCAGCAGCCCCTCCCTAGCGGTATCAAGCGGCCAAGAGACCCAGTACTTC. Amino acid sequence: CASSPSLAVSSGQETQYF. The complete variable domain, with remaining parts taken from reference TRBV7-9 and TRBJ2-5, reads DTGVSQNPRHKITKRGQNVTFRCDPISEHNRLYWYRQTLGQGPEFLTYFQNEAQLEKSRLLSDRFSAERPKGSFSTLEIQRTEQGDSAMYLCASSPSLAVSSGQETQYFGPGTRLLVL.

This clonotype has ten or more counts. This chain joins TRBV29-1 and TRBJ2-6, with D possibly TRBD1 on 5 matching bases. The length of the CDR3 is 16 residues. Trimming removed 6 bases from V and 1 base from J, with 16 bases in between. Germline V CDR1 and CDR2: SQVTM, ANQGSEA. The CDR3 sequence: CSVKGHPDSGANVLTF. In nucleotides, the CDR3 is TGCAGCGTGAAAGGACATCCCGATTCTGGGGCCAACGTCCTGACTTTC. The whole variable domain, remainder taken from reference TRBV29-1 and TRBJ2-6, is SAVISQKPSRDICQRGTSLTIQCQVDSQVTMMFWYRQQPGQSLTLIATANQGSEATYESGFVIDKFPISRPNLTFSTLTVSNMSPEDSSIYLCSVKGHPDSGANVLTFGAGSRLTVL.

The V call is TRBV20-1, the J call TRBJ1-1, with 7 bases aligning to TRBD1. Germline CDR1 and CDR2: DFQATT and SNEGSKA (reference sequence). J gave up 0 bases and V 5 bases, and 12 bases lay outside the gene matches. This CDR3 is built from 16 residues. CDR3 nucleotides: TGCAGTGCTCCGAAGTCGGGACAGCTTATGAACACTGAAGCTTTCTTT. Amino acids: CSAPKSGQLMNTEAFF.

This clonotype has ten or more counts. The rearrangement uses TRBV20-1 and TRBJ1-4; D gene uncertain. V was cut by 0 bases and J by 6 bases, with 11 bases left in between. This CDR3 is built from 14 residues. CDR1 and CDR2 from the germline V gene are DFQATT and SNEGSKA (reference sequence). The DNA of the CDR3 is TGCAGTGCTAGAGATGGAGGAGGCCATGAAAAACTGTTTTTT. It codes for CSARDGGGHEKLFF.

The table lists this clonotype with many counts. This chain links TRBV12-3 or TRBV12-4 with TRBJ2-3; 11 bases agree with TRBD2. The CDR3 consists of 17 residues. V gave up 6 bases and J gave up 0 bases; unmatched junction bases: 8. The CDR3 nucleotides read TGTGCCAGCAGCCGGGCCGTAGCGGGGGGGAGCACAGATACGCAGTATTTT. Translating it yields CASSRAVAGGSTDTQYF.

This clonotype was observed at least ten times. CDR3 nucleotides: TGTGCCAGCAGCTTAGGTCCAGGGTCGGGCACTGAAGCTTTCTTT. It specifies CASSLGPGSGTEAFF. The chain uses TRBV7-2 and TRBJ1-1, with TRBD1 as a possible D gene (5 bases). Germline V gene sequence: CDR1 SGHTA, CDR2 FQGNSA. Trimming shortened V by 1 base and J by 4 bases, and 13 bases separated the two germline ends. There are 15 residues in the CDR3.

A remark on this clonotype: This could be a read error, since a much larger clone is one nucleotide away. V and J are TRBV7-2 and TRBJ2-7, with 7 positions matching TRBD1. Per the germline V gene, CDR1 is SGHTA and CDR2 is FQGNSA. The CDR3 consists of 14 residues. CDR3 amino acids: CAGSLEGGESEQYF. CDR3 bases: TGTGCCGGCAGCTTAGAAGGGGGCGAATCCGAGCAGTACTTC.

The rearrangement uses TRBV7-2 and TRBJ2-1, with 9 bases lining up with TRBD2. The germline gives CDR1 SGHTA, CDR2 FQGNSA. This CDR3 has 17 residues. With 1 base clipped from V and 5 bases from J, the junction kept 9 bases outside the gene matches. CDR3 amino acids: CASSLGFSGTSNNEQFF. The CDR3, as DNA: TGTGCCAGCAGCTTAGGATTCTCCGGGACTAGCAACAATGAGCAGTTCTTC. Full variable domain (remainder filled in from reference TRBV7-2 and TRBJ2-1): GAGVSQSPSNKVTEKGKDVELRCDPISGHTALYWYRQSLGQGLEFLIYFQGNSAPDKSGLPSDRFSAERTGGSVSTLTIQRTQQEDSAVYLCASSLGFSGTSNNEQFFGPGTRLTVL.

The sample holds many counts of this clonotype. V usage is TRBV12-3 or TRBV12-4 and J usage is TRBJ2-5, with 8 bases identical to TRBD1. CDR3 length: 15 residues. V gave up 7 bases and J gave up 5 bases; unmatched junction bases: 12. The CDR3 DNA follows: TGTGCCAGCAAGAAAGGACAGGGAAGGGAGGAGACCCAGTACTTC. Its translation: CASKKGQGREETQYF.

V usage is TRBV4-3 and J usage is TRBJ2-3; TRBD2 might be the D (5 bases). This CDR3 comprises 15 residues. CDR1 and CDR2 (germline): LGHNA, YSLEER. Trimming left V 3 bases short and J 1 base short, with 11 bases between. The CDR3 region has the DNA TGCGCCAGCAGCCATGTAAGCGGAGGCACAGATACGCAGTATTTT. It yields the protein CASSHVSGGTDTQYF.

This clonotype was seen repeatedly, ten times or more. V is TRBV7-8 and J is TRBJ1-5; no reliable D call. The V end was cut by 1 base, the J end by 5 bases, with 6 bases between. CDR1 is SGHVS and CDR2 is FQNEAQ in the germline V gene. The CDR3 extends over 13 amino acids. In DNA, the CDR3 is TGTGCCAGCAGCTTAGAACGGGATCAGCCCCAGCATTTT. Translation gives CASSLERDQPQHF.

The V and J genes are TRBV30 and TRBJ2-5; unclear D gene. The CDR3 totals 11 residues. CDR1 and CDR2 (germline): GTSNPN, SVGIG (reference sequence). Trimming stripped 4 bases from V and 5 bases from J, with 8 bases between. The CDR3 here is CAWTLGETQYF. DNA of the CDR3: TGTGCCTGGACCCTAGGCGAGACCCAGTACTTC.

This clonotype was observed a few times. The chain couples TRBV3-1 to TRBJ2-6, with 12 positions matching TRBD2. The CDR3 runs to 18 residues. The V and J ends lost 4 bases and 5 bases, in that order; junction bases with no gene match: 9. Germline V gives CDR1 LGHDT, CDR2 YNNKEL (reference sequence). The CDR3 region has the DNA TGTGCCAGCAGCCCTAGGGGACTAGCGGGTACCTGGGCCAACGTCCTGACTTTC. Residues: CASSPRGLAGTWANVLTF. Using reference TRBV3-1 and TRBJ2-6 for the parts outside the CDR3, the full variable domain is DTAVSQTPKYLVTQMGNDKSIKCEQNLGHDTMYWYKQDSKKFLKIMFSYNNKELIINETVPNRFSPKSPDKAHLNLHINSLELGDSAVYFCASSPRGLAGTWANVLTFGAGSRLTVL.

The sample holds a few counts of this clonotype. The J gene is TRBJ1-1, the V gene TRBV6-6; D remains ambiguous. Trimming removed 6 bases from V and 2 bases from J, with 10 bases in between. The germline gives CDR1 MNHNY, CDR2 SVGAGI (reference sequence). This CDR3 spans 13 amino acids. The CDR3 DNA sequence: TGTGCCAGCAGCCAAACTTTTAACACTGAAGCTTTCTTT. This encodes CASSQTFNTEAFF.

This clonotype showed up many times. The rearrangement joins TRBV7-9 to TRBJ2-5; 10 bases map to TRBD2. Germline values: CDR1 SEHNR, CDR2 FQNEAQ (reference sequence). With V trimmed by 4 bases and J by 1 base, 0 bases remained unmatched. There are 14 residues in the CDR3. The CDR3 sequence is CASSSSGSQETQYF. The DNA of the CDR3 is TGTGCCAGCAGCTCTAGCGGGAGCCAAGAGACCCAGTACTTC.